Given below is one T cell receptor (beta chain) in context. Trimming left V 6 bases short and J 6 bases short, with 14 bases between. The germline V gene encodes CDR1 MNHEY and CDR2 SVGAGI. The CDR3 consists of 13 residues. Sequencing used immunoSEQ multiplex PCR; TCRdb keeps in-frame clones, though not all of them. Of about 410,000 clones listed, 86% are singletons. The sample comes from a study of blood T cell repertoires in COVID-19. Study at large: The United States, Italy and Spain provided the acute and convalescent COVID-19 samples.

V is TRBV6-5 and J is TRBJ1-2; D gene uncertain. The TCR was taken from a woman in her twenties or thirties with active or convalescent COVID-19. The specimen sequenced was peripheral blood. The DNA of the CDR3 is TGTGCCAGCAGCGGAGGGCCTGGGGATGGCTACACCTTC. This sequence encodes CASSGGPGDGYTF.